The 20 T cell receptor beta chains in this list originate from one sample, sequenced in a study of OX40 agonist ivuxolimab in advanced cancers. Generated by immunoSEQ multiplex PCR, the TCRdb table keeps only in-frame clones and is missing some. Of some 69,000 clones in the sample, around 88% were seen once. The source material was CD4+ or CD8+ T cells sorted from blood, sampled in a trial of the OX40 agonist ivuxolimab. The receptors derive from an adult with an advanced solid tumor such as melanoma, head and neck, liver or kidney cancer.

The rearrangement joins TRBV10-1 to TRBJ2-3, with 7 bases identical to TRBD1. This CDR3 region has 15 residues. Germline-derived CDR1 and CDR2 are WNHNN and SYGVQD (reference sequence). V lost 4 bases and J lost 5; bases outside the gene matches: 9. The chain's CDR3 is CASSAGGRPQDTQYF. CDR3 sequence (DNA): TGCGCCAGCAGTGCAGGGGGTCGACCGCAAGATACGCAGTATTTT.

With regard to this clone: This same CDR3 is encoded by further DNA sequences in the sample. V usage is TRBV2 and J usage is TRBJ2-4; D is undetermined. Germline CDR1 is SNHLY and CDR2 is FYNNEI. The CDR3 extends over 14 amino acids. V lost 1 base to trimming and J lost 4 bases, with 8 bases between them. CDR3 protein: CASSEENRKNIQYF. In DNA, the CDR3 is TGTGCCAGCAGTGAAGAGAACAGAAAAAACATTCAGTACTTC. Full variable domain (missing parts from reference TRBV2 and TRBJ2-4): EPEVTQTPSHQVTQMGQEVILRCVPISNHLYFYWYRQILGQKVEFLVSFYNNEISEKSEIFDDQFSVERPDGSNFTLKIRSTKLEDSAMYFCASSEENRKNIQYFGAGTRLSVL.

The CDR3 region is CASSLAEQGSGNTIYF. CDR3 nucleotides: TGTGCCAGCAGCTTAGCGGAACAGGGCTCTGGAAACACCATATATTTT. V and J are TRBV7-6 and TRBJ1-3; D may be TRBD1 (6 bases). CDR3 length: 16 amino acids. Per the germline V gene, CDR1 is SGHVS and CDR2 is FNYEAQ. V shed 0 bases and J shed 0 bases, with 9 bases lying between them.

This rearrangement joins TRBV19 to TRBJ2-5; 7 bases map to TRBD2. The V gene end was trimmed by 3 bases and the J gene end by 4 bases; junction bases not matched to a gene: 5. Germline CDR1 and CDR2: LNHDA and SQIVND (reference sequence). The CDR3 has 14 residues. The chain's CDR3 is CASSMGGSRETQYF. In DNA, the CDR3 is TGTGCCAGTAGTATGGGCGGGAGTCGAGAGACCCAGTACTTC. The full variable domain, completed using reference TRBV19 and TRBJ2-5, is DGGITQSPKYLFRKEGQNVTLSCEQNLNHDAMYWYRQDPGQGLRLIYYSQIVNDFQKGDIAEGYSVSREKKESFPLTVTSAQKNPTAFYLCASSMGGSRETQYFGPGTRLLVL.

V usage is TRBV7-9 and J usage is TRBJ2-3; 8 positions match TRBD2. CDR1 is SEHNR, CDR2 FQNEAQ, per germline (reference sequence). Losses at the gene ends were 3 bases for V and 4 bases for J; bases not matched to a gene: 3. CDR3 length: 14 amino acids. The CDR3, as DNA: TGTGCCAGCAGCTTTTCGGGGGGGTCAGATACGCAGTATTTT. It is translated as CASSFSGGSDTQYF.

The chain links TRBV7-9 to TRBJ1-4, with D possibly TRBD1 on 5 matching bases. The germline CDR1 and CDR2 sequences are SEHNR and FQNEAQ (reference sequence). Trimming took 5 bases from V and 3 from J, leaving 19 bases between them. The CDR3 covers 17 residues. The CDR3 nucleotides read TGTGCCAGCAGCCATACGGGGGGTCGCACCTCTAATGAAAAACTGTTTTTT. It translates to CASSHTGGRTSNEKLFF.

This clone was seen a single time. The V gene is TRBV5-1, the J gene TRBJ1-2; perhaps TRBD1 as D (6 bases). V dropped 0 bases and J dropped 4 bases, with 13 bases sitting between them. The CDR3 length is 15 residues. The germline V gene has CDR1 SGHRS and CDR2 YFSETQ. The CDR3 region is CASSLESGHGYGYTF. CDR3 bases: TGCGCCAGCAGCTTGGAATCGGGACACGGCTATGGCTACACCTTC.

The CDR3 loop is CAWSVEGRQPQHF. DNA of the CDR3: TGTGCCTGGAGTGTGGAGGGGAGACAGCCCCAGCATTTT. The chain uses TRBV30 and TRBJ1-5; TRBD1 might be the D (5 bases). The germline V gene encodes CDR1 GTSNPN and CDR2 SVGIG (reference sequence). The CDR3 is made up of 13 amino acids. The germline V and J ends were trimmed by 0 bases and 7 bases, with 10 bases remaining between them.

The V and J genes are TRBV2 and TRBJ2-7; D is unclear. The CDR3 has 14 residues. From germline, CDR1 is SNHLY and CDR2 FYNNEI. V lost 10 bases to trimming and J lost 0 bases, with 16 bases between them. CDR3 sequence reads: CATQEASDSYEQYF. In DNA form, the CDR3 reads TGTGCCACCCAAGAGGCTTCTGACTCCTACGAGCAGTACTTC.

CDR3 sequence: CASKAETNYGYTF. The CDR3 bases are TGCGCCAGCAAGGCAGAAACTAACTATGGCTACACCTTC. The chain joins TRBV5-1 to TRBJ1-2, with D hard to call. The CDR3 covers 13 residues. The germline V and J ends were trimmed by 6 bases and 0 bases, with 9 bases remaining between them. Germline CDR1 and CDR2: SGHRS and YFSETQ.

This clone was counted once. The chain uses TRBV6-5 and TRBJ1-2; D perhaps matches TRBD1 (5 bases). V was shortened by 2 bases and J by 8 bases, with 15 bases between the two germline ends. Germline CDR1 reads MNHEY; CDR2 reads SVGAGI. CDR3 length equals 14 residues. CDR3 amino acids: CASSYGDRPIGYTF. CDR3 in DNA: TGTGCCAGCAGTTACGGGGACCGACCTATAGGCTACACCTTC.

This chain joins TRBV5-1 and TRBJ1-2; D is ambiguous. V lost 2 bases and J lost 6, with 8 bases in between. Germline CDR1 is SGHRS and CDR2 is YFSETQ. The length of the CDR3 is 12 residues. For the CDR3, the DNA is TGCGCCAGCAGCTTAACAAGGAATGGCTACACCTTC. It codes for CASSLTRNGYTF.

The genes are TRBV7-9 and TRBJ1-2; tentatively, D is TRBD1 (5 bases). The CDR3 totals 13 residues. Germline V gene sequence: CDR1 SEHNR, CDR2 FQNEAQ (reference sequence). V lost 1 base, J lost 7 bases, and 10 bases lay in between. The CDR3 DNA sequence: TGTGCCAGCAGCTTAGTAGGGACGTCTGGCTACACCTTC. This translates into CASSLVGTSGYTF.

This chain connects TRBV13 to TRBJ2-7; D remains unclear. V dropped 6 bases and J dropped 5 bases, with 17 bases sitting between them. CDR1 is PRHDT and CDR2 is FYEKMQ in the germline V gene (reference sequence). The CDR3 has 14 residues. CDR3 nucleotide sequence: TGTGCCAGCAGTAATAGGGAATTAACGCACGAGCAGTACTTC. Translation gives CASSNRELTHEQYF.

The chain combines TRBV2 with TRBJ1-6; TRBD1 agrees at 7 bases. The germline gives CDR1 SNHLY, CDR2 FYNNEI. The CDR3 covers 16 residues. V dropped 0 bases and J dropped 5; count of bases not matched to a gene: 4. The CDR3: CASSEAGTANNSPLHF. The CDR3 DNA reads TGTGCCAGCAGTGAAGCCGGGACAGCGAATAATTCACCCCTCCACTTT.

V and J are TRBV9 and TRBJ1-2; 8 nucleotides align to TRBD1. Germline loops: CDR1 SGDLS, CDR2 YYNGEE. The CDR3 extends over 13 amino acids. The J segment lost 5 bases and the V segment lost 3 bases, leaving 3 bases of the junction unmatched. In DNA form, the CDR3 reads TGTGCCAGCAGCGACACAGGGGGGTATGGCTACACCTTC. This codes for CASSDTGGYGYTF.

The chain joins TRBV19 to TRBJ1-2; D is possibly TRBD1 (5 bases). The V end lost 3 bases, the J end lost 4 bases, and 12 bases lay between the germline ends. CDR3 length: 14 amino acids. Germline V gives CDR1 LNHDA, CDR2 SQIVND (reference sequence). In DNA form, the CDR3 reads TGTGCCAGTAGTATCCCGGGACCGATCTATGGCTACACCTTC. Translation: CASSIPGPIYGYTF.

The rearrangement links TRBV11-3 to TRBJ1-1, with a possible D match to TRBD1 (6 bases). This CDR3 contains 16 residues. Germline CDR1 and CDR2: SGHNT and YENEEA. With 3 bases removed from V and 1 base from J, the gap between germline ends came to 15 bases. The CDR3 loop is CASSFSVRGTNTEAFF. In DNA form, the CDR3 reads TGTGCCAGCAGCTTTTCAGTCAGGGGCACGAACACTGAAGCTTTCTTT.

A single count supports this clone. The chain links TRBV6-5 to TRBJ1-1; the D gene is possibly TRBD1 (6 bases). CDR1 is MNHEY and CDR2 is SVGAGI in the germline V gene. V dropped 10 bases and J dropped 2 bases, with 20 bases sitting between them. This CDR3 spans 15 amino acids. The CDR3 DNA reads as TGTGCCACCGTACCTCCCAGGGGTGGAAACACTGAAGCTTTCTTT. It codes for CATVPPRGGNTEAFF.

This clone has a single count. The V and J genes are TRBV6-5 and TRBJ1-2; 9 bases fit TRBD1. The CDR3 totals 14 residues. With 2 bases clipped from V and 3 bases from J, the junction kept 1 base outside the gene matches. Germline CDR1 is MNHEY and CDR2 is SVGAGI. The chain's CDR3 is CASSYGQGYYGYTF. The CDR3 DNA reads TGTGCCAGCAGTTACGGACAGGGGTACTATGGCTACACCTTC.